These 7 T cell receptor beta chains originate from one sample sequenced in a study of cytomegalovirus exposure and HLA in healthy donors. PCR was performed using 60 Vbeta and 13 Jbeta primers. Assay used: immunoSEQ multiplex PCR; TCRdb lists only in-frame clones, some missing. The sample records about 78,000 clones, approximately 80% being singletons. Material for sequencing was PBMCs. The receptors derive from a man aged 50 to 60 in good health and CMV-seropositive.

The chain carries TRBV11-3 and TRBJ2-1; D gene unclear. Trimming left V 3 bases short and J 7 bases short, with 7 bases between. CDR1 and CDR2 from the germline V gene are SGHNT and YENEEA. This CDR3 is 12 amino acids long. The CDR3 DNA reads TGTGCCAGCAGCTTTGGCAGAAATGAGCAGTTCTTC. Protein: CASSFGRNEQFF.

The chain employs TRBV18 and TRBJ2-7, with TRBD1 matching 7 bases. The CDR3 is made up of 13 amino acids. The J segment lost 3 bases and the V segment lost 6 bases, leaving 5 bases of the junction unmatched. The germline CDR1 and CDR2 sequences are KGHSH and LQKENI. Written as DNA, the CDR3 is TGTGCCAGCTCGCCGGGACAGATCTACGAGCAGTACTTC. This codes for CASSPGQIYEQYF.

V gene TRBV5-1 combines with J gene TRBJ2-3, with 10 nucleotides matching TRBD2. The CDR3 has 16 amino acids. The germline V gene has CDR1 SGHRS and CDR2 YFSETQ. V was pared by 3 bases and J by 2 bases, with 6 bases of the junction left unmatched. The DNA for the CDR3 is TGCGCCAGCAGCTCAAGGACTAGCGGCCTCACAGATACGCAGTATTTT. Protein sequence: CASSSRTSGLTDTQYF.

This clone was counted a single time. The chain recombines TRBV18 with TRBJ2-7; D unclear. This CDR3 has 13 residues. V dropped 3 bases and J dropped 1 base, with 7 bases sitting between them. Germline V gene lookup returns CDR1 KGHSH and CDR2 LQKENI. The CDR3 is CASSPPVSYEQYF. Here the CDR3 DNA reads TGTGCCAGCTCACCCCCTGTGTCCTACGAGCAGTACTTC.

The V and J genes are TRBV6-6 and TRBJ2-1, with D perhaps matching TRBD2 (6 bases). Trimming shortened V by 2 bases and J by 14 bases, and 16 bases separated the two germline ends. The CDR3 extends over 13 amino acids. Germline V CDR1 and CDR2: MNHNY, SVGAGI (reference sequence). The CDR3 sequence: CASSYGFPTGEFF. The CDR3 nucleotides read TGTGCCAGCAGTTACGGTTTCCCAACGGGAGAGTTCTTC.

The chain couples TRBV19 to TRBJ2-2; D possibly corresponds to TRBD2 (5 bases). Trimming removed 3 bases from V and 5 bases from J, with 13 bases in between. The germline CDR1 and CDR2 sequences are LNHDA and SQIVND (reference sequence). This CDR3 has 15 residues. The CDR3 spells CASSMDRRRTGELFF. In DNA form, the CDR3 reads TGTGCCAGTAGTATGGATCGCCGGAGGACCGGGGAGCTGTTTTTT.

The chain carries TRBV6-5 and TRBJ2-1; possibly TRBD2 for D (6 bases). Trimming left V 4 bases short and J 6 bases short, with 13 bases between. This CDR3 is 14 amino acids long. Germline-derived CDR1 and CDR2 are MNHEY and SVGAGI. The CDR3 spells CASSLGLRVNEQFF. In DNA form, the CDR3 reads TGTGCCAGCAGTTTGGGACTGCGGGTCAATGAGCAGTTCTTC.